These T cell receptor beta chains were read from a single sample in a study of blood T cell repertoires in COVID-19. Clones were sequenced by immunoSEQ multiplex PCR, and TCRdb holds only the in-frame ones, with some missing. The table records 130,000 to 150,000 clones, about 80% of them present only once. The sample was peripheral blood. The receptor set was obtained from a woman aged 80 or over in a cohort sampled during active or convalescent COVID-19. CDR3s include the opening cysteine and the closing phenylalanine or tryptophan. The D gene is left open where the match is weak. Clone sizes are given selectively: once, few, many, or a class where the clone is expanded.

TRBJ1-6 . TRBV5-6 few TGTGCCAGCAGCTTAAGGGGGGGCTTCGGGAATTCACCCCTCCACTTT CASSLRGGFGNSPLHF
TRBJ2-6 . TRBV9 . TGTGCCAGCAGCGTAGCCTCCTTGACAGGCCCGGCCGATGAAAGCTCTGGGGCCAACGTCCTGACTTTC CASSVASLTGPADESSGANVLTF
TRBJ1-2 TRBD1 TRBV6-5 . TGTGCCAGCAGTTCGAGACAGGGGGGTCGGGGCTACACCTTC CASSSRQGGRGYTF
TRBJ2-2 . TRBV7-9 . TGTGCCAGCAGCTACAATTCGGGGGTGGACGGGGAGCTGTTTTTT CASSYNSGVDGELFF
TRBJ1-6 TRBD1 TRBV19 once TGTGCCAGTAGCCCGGGAACACAGGGGCGCAGTTATAATTCACCCCTCCACTTT CASSPGTQGRSYNSPLHF
TRBJ2-5 . TRBV15 . TGTGCCACCAGCAGAATGACAAGTTCCCAACGGACCCAGTACTTC CATSRMTSSQRTQYF
TRBJ1-2 . TRBV15 . TGTGCCACCCGGAACCCCAGAAACAGAGCCAAAAACTATGGCTACACCTTC CATRNPRNRAKNYGYTF
TRBJ2-3 TRBD2 TRBV7-6 . TGTGCCAGCAGCCAATTAGCGGGGGGGACTGATACGCAGTATTTT CASSQLAGGTDTQYF
TRBJ2-2 . TRBV6-5 . TGTGCCAGCAATAAAAAGCGGGACACCGGGGAGCTGTTTTTT CASNKKRDTGELFF
TRBJ1-2 . TRBV4-3 medium-sized TGCGCCAGCAGCCCCGGGGGGGCATTGGGATATGGCTACACCTTC CASSPGGALGYGYTF
TRBJ2-2 TRBD2 TRBV7-6 . TGTGCCTCCGGACTAGCGGGGGACACCGGGGAGCTGTTTTTT CASGLAGDTGELFF
TRBJ2-2 TRBD1 TRBV5-5 . TGTGCCAGCAGCTTGCCGACAGGGGGCTACTACACCGGGGAGCTGTTTTTT CASSLPTGGYYTGELFF
TRBJ2-7 TRBD2 TRBV6-5 . TGTGCCAGCACCGTGAGCGGGGGGGCGTACGAGCAGTACTTC CASTVSGGAYEQYF
TRBJ1-2 . TRBV19 . TGTGCCAGTACCAATCAGGAAAGGGGGGGCTACACCTTC CASTNQERGGYTF
TRBJ2-1 . TRBV14 . TGTGCCAGCAGCCACCAGGGGCGCGATGAGCAGTTCTTC CASSHQGRDEQFF
TRBJ2-1 TRBD2 TRBV11-2 . TGTGCCAGCGGACTAGCGGGGGCCTACAATGAGCAGTTCTTC CASGLAGAYNEQFF
TRBJ2-3 TRBD2 TRBV4-3 . TGCGCCAGCAGCCAAGTCGTAGGTAGCGGGGGGGCAGATACGCAGTATTTT CASSQVVGSGGADTQYF
TRBJ2-2 . TRBV11-2 . TGTGCCAGCAGCTTAATTCAGGGTGGCGGGGAGCTGTTTTTT CASSLIQGGGELFF
TRBJ1-6 . TRBV10-3 . TGTGCCATCAGCGATGGCCCCTATAATTCACCCCTCCACTTT CAISDGPYNSPLHF
TRBJ1-4 . TRBV5-1 . TGCGCCAGCAGCTTTGGGTCGGGGGATGAAAAACTGTTTTTT CASSFGSGDEKLFF
TRBJ2-2 . TRBV5-8 few TGTGCCAGCAGCTTGGTTCAGGGGAACACCGGGGAGCTGTTTTTT CASSLVQGNTGELFF
TRBJ1-4 TRBD1 TRBV18 . TGTGCCAGCTCAACAACGACAGGGGGCGTTAATGAAAAACTGTTTTTT CASSTTTGGVNEKLFF
TRBJ2-1 TRBD2 TRBV4-2 . TGTGCCAGCAGCCAAGAACCTAGCGGGGGTGTGGATGAGCAGTTCTTC CASSQEPSGGVDEQFF
TRBJ1-1 TRBD1 TRBV5-1 . TGCGCCAGCAGCTTGGGTAGACAGGGAACGAACACTGAAGCTTTCTTT CASSLGRQGTNTEAFF
TRBJ1-2 . TRBV12-3/TRBV12-4 . TGTGCCAGCGCGGGGGGGATCCCCTATGGCTACACCTTC CASAGGIPYGYTF
TRBJ2-3 . TRBV6-4 . TGTGCCAGCAGTGACGAGTTAACAGATACGCAGTATTTT CASSDELTDTQYF
TRBJ2-3 . TRBV3-1/TRBV3-2 . TGTGCCAGCAGACGTACAGGGACGGCAGATACGCAGTATTTT CASRRTGTADTQYF
TRBJ2-3 TRBD1 TRBV7-2 . TGTGCCAGCAGCCGTGCCAGGGGGCGCCTAGATACGCAGTATTTT CASSRARGRLDTQYF
TRBJ2-3 . TRBV3-1/TRBV3-2 . TGTGCCAGCAGCCAAGTACTGCGCAGGCGCACAGATACGCAGTATTTT CASSQVLRRRTDTQYF
TRBJ1-1 . TRBV2 . TGTGCCAGCAGTGCTAACACTATCATGAACACTGAAGCTTTCTTT CASSANTIMNTEAFF
TRBJ1-4 TRBD1 TRBV19 . TGTGCCAATAGTTCAGGCACAGGGGGTAATGAAAAACTGTTTTTT CANSSGTGGNEKLFF
TRBJ2-1 TRBD2 TRBV15 . TGTGCCACCGCTCCGGGACTAGGTACTGATGAGCAGTTCTTC CATAPGLGTDEQFF